A selection of T cell receptor beta chains follows, all from one sample in a study of cytotoxic CD8 clonotypes in ibrutinib-treated CLL. Generated by immunoSEQ multiplex PCR, the TCRdb table keeps only in-frame clones and is missing some. Of 300,000 to 350,000 clones in the sample, around four fifths were seen once. Sequenced here: PBMCs, sampled before ibrutinib treatment. These receptors were collected from a human donor with chronic lymphocytic leukemia. The CDR3 runs from the conserved cysteine through the conserved F or W. D genes are given only for firm matches. Rows give clone size only sometimes, using once, few, many, or a class for an expanded clone.

d_gene,j_gene,abundance,v_gene,CDR3aa,CDR3nt
NA,TRBJ2-5,NA,TRBV25-1,CASTRGQETQYF,TGTGCCAGCACGAGGGGCCAAGAGACCCAGTACTTC
TRBD2,TRBJ2-1,NA,TRBV4-3,CASSQTNSGPLLF,TGCGCCAGCAGCCAAACAAATAGCGGGCCCCTTCTCTTC
NA,TRBJ1-1,NA,TRBV9,CASKDRSTEAFF,TGTGCCAGCAAAGACAGGTCCACTGAAGCTTTCTTT
NA,TRBJ2-1,NA,TRBV7-3,CASSLFYRSYNEQFF,TGTGCCAGCAGCTTATTTTATCGATCCTACAATGAGCAGTTCTTC
NA,TRBJ1-2,NA,TRBV10-2,CASSELGANYGYTF,TGCGCCAGCAGTGAGCTGGGAGCTAACTATGGCTACACCTTC
TRBD2,TRBJ2-5,NA,TRBV5-1,CASSLEARELETQYF,TGCGCCAGCAGCTTGGAGGCGCGGGAGCTGGAGACCCAGTACTTC
NA,TRBJ1-1,NA,TRBV9,CASSGGPNTEAFF,TGTGCCAGCAGCGGCGGCCCGAACACTGAAGCTTTCTTT
TRBD2,TRBJ2-7,NA,TRBV18,CASSRNTSGDYEQYF,TGTGCCAGCTCAAGAAATACTAGCGGAGACTACGAGCAGTACTTC
NA,TRBJ1-1,NA,TRBV7-6,CASSLGGQGDMNTEAFF,TGTGCCAGCAGCTTAGGGGGTCAGGGAGACATGAACACTGAAGCTTTCTTT
NA,TRBJ2-3,NA,TRBV30,CAWSVYLGLARATDTQYF,TGTGCCTGGAGTGTGTATTTGGGGCTAGCGCGCGCCACAGATACGCAGTATTTT
NA,TRBJ1-2,once,TRBV7-2,CASSTGGTPLHTF,TGTGCCAGCAGCACCGGGGGGACACCCCTCCACACCTTC
NA,TRBJ1-2,once,TRBV27,CASSPPNGSNDGYTF,TGTGCCAGCAGCCCCCCCAATGGCAGTAATGATGGCTACACCTTC
NA,TRBJ2-5,NA,TRBV4-3,CASSHLTGGGEETQYF,TGCGCCAGCAGCCACCTAACAGGTGGGGGCGAAGAGACCCAGTACTTC
NA,TRBJ1-2,NA,TRBV5-1,CASSLRAGDNYGYTF,TGCGCCAGCAGCTTGAGAGCGGGGGATAACTATGGCTACACCTTC
NA,TRBJ1-4,few,TRBV5-6,CASSLEKGGEKLFF,TGTGCCAGCAGCTTGGAGAAGGGAGGTGAAAAACTGTTTTTT
TRBD1,TRBJ2-1,NA,TRBV6-1,CASRWAGGGYNEQFF,TGTGCCAGCAGGTGGGCAGGGGGCGGGTACAATGAGCAGTTCTTC
NA,TRBJ1-1,NA,TRBV15,CATSRVGGVGNTEAFF,TGTGCCACCAGCAGGGTGGGCGGGGTAGGGAACACTGAAGCTTTCTTT
NA,TRBJ1-1,few,TRBV18,CASSPARDRSNTEAFF,TGTGCCAGCTCACCTGCCCGGGACCGCTCGAACACTGAAGCTTTCTTT
NA,TRBJ2-7,NA,TRBV7-9,CASSITTYEQYF,TGTGCCAGCAGCATCACAACCTACGAGCAGTACTTC
NA,TRBJ2-2,NA,TRBV10-3,CAISGGGHLNTGELFF,TGTGCCATCAGTGGAGGGGGACACCTGAACACCGGGGAGCTGTTTTTT
TRBD1,TRBJ2-3,NA,TRBV7-2,CASSKGQGPTDTQYF,TGTGCCAGCAGCAAAGGACAGGGTCCCACAGATACGCAGTATTTT
NA,TRBJ1-4,NA,TRBV2,CATTQLTNEKLFF,TGTGCCACGACCCAGCTAACTAATGAAAAACTGTTTTTT
TRBD2,TRBJ2-1,NA,TRBV5-4,CASMYQAGGSYNEQFF,TGTGCCAGTATGTACCAAGCGGGGGGCTCCTACAATGAGCAGTTCTTC
NA,TRBJ1-2,NA,TRBV11-2,CASSFSRDGTGYTF,TGTGCCAGCAGCTTCTCCAGGGACGGTACTGGCTACACCTTC